These 9 T cell receptor beta chains came from one sample sequenced in a study of blood T cell repertoires in COVID-19. TCRdb's copy holds only in-frame clones and misses some; the assay was immunoSEQ multiplex PCR. The sample lists about 220,000 clones, around four fifths occurring once. Material: peripheral blood. The source is a man aged 30 to 45 with active or convalescent COVID-19.

The chain carries TRBV5-1 and TRBJ1-6; 8 nucleotides match TRBD1. CDR1 is SGHRS and CDR2 is YFSETQ in the germline V gene. V lost 7 bases, J lost 10 bases, and 13 bases stayed unmatched. The CDR3 totals 15 residues. DNA of the CDR3: TGCGCCAGCTCAAGGACGACAGGGGCAGGATCACCCCTCCACTTT. It codes for CASSRTTGAGSPLHF.

This chain uses TRBV30 with TRBJ1-2; TRBD1 matches at 8 bases. There are 10 residues in the CDR3. Germline V gene lookup returns CDR1 GTSNPN and CDR2 SVGIG (reference sequence). The J segment lost 8 bases and the V segment lost 4 bases, leaving 0 bases of the junction unmatched. In DNA form, the CDR3 reads TGTGCCTGGACAGGGGGCGGCTACACCTTC. Its protein is CAWTGGGYTF. The full variable domain, with the rest looked up from reference TRBV30 and TRBJ1-2, is SQTIHQWPATLVQPVGSPLSLECTVEGTSNPNLYWYRQAAGRGLQLLFYSVGIGQISSEVPQNLSASRPQDRQFILSSKKLLLSDSGFYLCAWTGGGYTFGSGTRLTVV.

The chain carries TRBV6-2 or TRBV6-3 and TRBJ2-7; 12 nucleotides align to TRBD1. Losses at the gene ends were 4 bases for V and 4 bases for J; bases not matched to a gene: 8. CDR3 length: 16 amino acids. The germline gives CDR1 MNHEY, CDR2 SVGEGT. The CDR3 sequence is CASSFRPGQGAYEQYF. DNA of the CDR3: TGTGCCAGCAGTTTCAGACCGGGACAGGGGGCTTACGAGCAGTACTTC.

This chain links TRBV11-2 with TRBJ1-1; D is uncertain. Trimming took 5 bases from V and 3 from J, leaving 13 bases between them. CDR1 is SGHAT and CDR2 is FQNNGV in the germline V gene. This CDR3 is built from 14 residues. CDR3 region: CASSPLGQYTEAFF. The CDR3 DNA reads as TGTGCCAGCAGCCCTCTGGGCCAGTACACTGAAGCTTTCTTT.

This chain joins TRBV6-1 and TRBJ2-2, with a possible D match to TRBD2 (6 bases). Germline V lookup: CDR1 MNHNS, CDR2 SASEGT. Trimming pared 3 bases from V and 2 bases from J, leaving 16 bases between. This CDR3 is built from 17 residues. The CDR3 DNA follows: TGTGCCAGCAGTGATGGAGGGTGGGTTTTTAACACCGGGGAGCTGTTTTTT. Translated: CASSDGGWVFNTGELFF.

This clone was counted a few times. This chain uses TRBV10-3 with TRBJ2-6; D is undetermined. Germline assignment: CDR1 ENHRY and CDR2 SYGVKD. This CDR3 region has 12 residues. Trimming cost V 4 bases and J 14 bases, with 12 bases left between them. The CDR3 protein is CAISVNGEILTF. CDR3 nucleotides: TGTGCCATCAGTGTTAACGGAGAAATCCTGACTTTC.

This clone was observed a handful of times. The chain carries TRBV15 and TRBJ1-1; D remains ambiguous. The CDR3 sequence is 11 residues long. Trimming cost V 3 bases and J 9 bases, with 8 bases left between them. Germline V gene lookup returns CDR1 LNHNV and CDR2 YYDKDF (reference sequence). CDR3 coding DNA: TGTGCCACCAGCAGGGACTCCCAAGCTTTCTTT. Encoded protein: CATSRDSQAFF. Drawing the rest from reference TRBV15 and TRBJ1-1, the complete variable domain is DAMVIQNPRYQVTQFGKPVTLSCSQTLNHNVMYWYQQKSSQAPKLLFHYYDKDFNNEADTPDNFQSRRPNTSFCFLDIRSPGLGDTAMYLCATSRDSQAFFGQGTRLTVV.

The V and J genes are TRBV4-1 and TRBJ2-5, with 10 bases fitting TRBD2. The CDR3 loop spans 17 amino acids. Trimming took 0 bases from V and 2 from J; bases not matched to a gene: 6. Germline loops: CDR1 MGHRA, CDR2 YSYEKL. The CDR3 coding sequence is TGCGCCAGCAGCCAAGAAAGGCTAGCGGGAGTTCAAGAGACCCAGTACTTC. Protein sequence: CASSQERLAGVQETQYF.

This clone was detected only a few times. V gene TRBV15 combines with J gene TRBJ2-7; possible D gene TRBD2, 6 bases. Germline V CDR1 and CDR2: LNHNV, YYDKDF (reference sequence). CDR3 size: 15 residues. V lost 0 bases to trimming and J lost 5 bases, with 14 bases between them. The CDR3 region is CATSRDRERSDEQYF. Here the CDR3 DNA reads TGTGCCACCAGCAGAGATCGGGAGAGGAGTGACGAGCAGTACTTC.